This T cell receptor (beta chain) was sequenced during a study of cytomegalovirus exposure and HLA in healthy donors. With regard to this clone: Antigen specificity is unknown.

Primers included in the PCR were 60 Vbeta and 13 Jbeta primers. Repertoires were generated with immunoSEQ multiplex PCR, while TCRdb's copy carries only in-frame clones and drops some. The sample carries 140,000 or so clones, around 80% recorded once. Study results and limitations: TCR beta sequences numbering roughly 18,000 were associated with HLA alleles at 0.05 false discovery rate in a later analysis. Segments of the TCR beta V type were, in most cases, productive about 87% or about 30% of the time in an earlier analysis.

This CDR3 comprises 12 residues. V was cut by 2 bases and J by 7 bases, with 7 bases left in between. Germline CDR1 is SGDLS and CDR2 is YYNGEE. The specimen sequenced was PBMCs. This sequence was found in a middle-aged man in good health and CMV-seronegative. The V gene is TRBV9, the J gene TRBJ2-1; D ambiguous. In nucleotides, the CDR3 is TGTGCCAGCAGCGTCACGGTGAATGAGCAGTTCTTC. It translates to CASSVTVNEQFF.